The 30 T cell receptor beta chains in this list originate from one sample, sequenced in a study of Ad26.COV2.S vaccination and SARS-CoV-2 variants. The treatment: around 19 received Ad26.COV2.S at low or high dose, single or two shots; several received placebo; per-sample allocation not given. All samples were drawn on day 63, counting from the first vaccine or placebo injection. The method was immunoSEQ multiplex PCR; TCRdb's version includes in-frame clones alone and lacks a portion of them. The sample holds 400,000 or so clones; about nine tenths are singletons and the top ten take under 3.5%. The specimen was peripheral blood, collected in a trial of Ad26.COV2.S vaccine versus placebo. The receptor source for this set is a person aged 18-65 years who received the Ad26.COV2.S COVID-19 vaccine or a placebo.

The gene calls are TRBV30 and TRBJ2-5; either TRBD1 or TRBD2 may fit D (6 bases each). Germline CDR1 is GTSNPN and CDR2 is SVGIG (reference sequence). The CDR3 totals 17 residues. Between the trimmed V and J ends, which lost 1 base and 4 bases, there was a span of 22 bases. CDR3 sequence reads: CAWSARGVVVQGETQYF. The DNA for the CDR3 is TGTGCCTGGAGTGCTAGGGGGGTGGTAGTACAAGGAGAGACCCAGTACTTC.

This chain joins TRBV7-8 and TRBJ2-1, with 11 bases lining up with TRBD2. Germline CDR1 reads SGHVS; CDR2 reads FQNEAQ. V trimming: 4 bases; J trimming: 6 bases; junction bases outside the gene matches: 5. The CDR3 is made up of 15 amino acids. The CDR3 reads CASSSLAGGRNEQFF. DNA for the CDR3: TGTGCCAGCAGCTCTCTAGCGGGGGGACGCAATGAGCAGTTCTTC.

The chain employs TRBV6-5 and TRBJ1-1; weak D call: TRBD1 (6 bases). V was shortened by 6 bases and J by 1 base, with 12 bases between the two germline ends. Per the germline V gene, CDR1 is MNHEY and CDR2 is SVGAGI. The CDR3 loop spans 14 amino acids. The CDR3 region is CASRTGPGNTEAFF. The CDR3 DNA follows: TGTGCCAGCAGGACAGGTCCGGGGAACACTGAAGCTTTCTTT.

The chain combines TRBV11-2 with TRBJ2-3; D not certain. Per the germline V gene, CDR1 is SGHAT and CDR2 is FQNNGV. This CDR3 has 13 amino acids. V shed 5 bases and J shed 2 bases, with 8 bases lying between them. CDR3 coding DNA: TGTGCCAGCAGCCTCCCCACCACAGATACGCAGTATTTT. This sequence encodes CASSLPTTDTQYF.

The chain has TRBV4-1 and TRBJ1-1; D is ambiguous. Per the germline V gene, CDR1 is MGHRA and CDR2 is YSYEKL. The CDR3 contains 18 residues. V shed 8 bases and J shed 2 bases, with 27 bases lying between them. Written as DNA, the CDR3 is TGCGCCAGCGCCCCAGTAGGCAGTCGGGTGGGATTAAACACTGAAGCTTTCTTT. This codes for CASAPVGSRVGLNTEAFF.

This chain joins TRBV9 and TRBJ1-4; 10 nucleotides align to TRBD1. CDR1 is SGDLS and CDR2 is YYNGEE in the germline V gene. The junction had 5 bases not matched to a gene; V was cut back by 7 bases and J by 8 bases. This CDR3 spans 13 amino acids. The CDR3 loop reads CASSGTGAEKLFF. In DNA form, the CDR3 reads TGTGCCAGCTCCGGGACAGGGGCCGAAAAACTGTTTTTT.

The rearrangement joins TRBV11-3 to TRBJ2-1; TRBD2 matches at 15 bases. CDR1 and CDR2 from the germline V gene are SGHNT and YENEEA. The V gene end was trimmed by 4 bases and the J gene end by 13 bases; junction bases not matched to a gene: 8. This CDR3 comprises 15 residues. CDR3 amino acids: CASSSSGLAGGSQFF. DNA of the CDR3: TGTGCCAGCAGCTCCTCGGGACTAGCGGGGGGCAGTCAGTTCTTC.

The chain couples TRBV18 to TRBJ2-5; D is possibly TRBD1 (5 bases). Per germline, CDR1 KGHSH and CDR2 LQKENI. The CDR3 extends over 15 amino acids. Trimming shortened V by 1 base and J by 5 bases, and 14 bases separated the two germline ends. The chain's CDR3 is CASSPRAGFWETQYF. DNA of the CDR3: TGTGCCAGCTCACCACGGGCAGGGTTTTGGGAGACCCAGTACTTC. Filled out from reference TRBV18 and TRBJ2-5, the complete variable domain reads NAGVMQNPRHLVRRRGQEARLRCSPMKGHSHVYWYRQLPEEGLKFMVYLQKENIIDESGMPKERFSAEFPKEGPSILRIQQVVRGDSAAYFCASSPRAGFWETQYFGPGTRLLVL.

The rearrangement joins TRBV14 to TRBJ2-5; 10 bases map to TRBD2. Germline CDR1 and CDR2: SGHDN and FVKESK. The CDR3 runs 14 residues. V lost 3 bases, J lost 4 bases, and 2 bases stayed unmatched. CDR3 in DNA: TGTGCCAGCAGCCAGATAGCGGGGGGAGAGACCCAGTACTTC. It is translated as CASSQIAGGETQYF.

This chain joins TRBV4-1 and TRBJ2-7, with 7 bases matching TRBD2. The CDR3 is 15 amino acids. Losses at the gene ends were 6 bases for V and 3 bases for J; bases not matched to a gene: 11. Germline V gene data show CDR1 as MGHRA and CDR2 as YSYEKL. CDR3 protein: CASSATGGGSYEQYF. The CDR3 DNA reads TGCGCCAGCAGTGCGACGGGCGGGGGTAGCTACGAGCAGTACTTC.

The chain uses TRBV14 and TRBJ2-3; D gene uncertain. Germline-derived CDR1 and CDR2 are SGHDN and FVKESK. Trimming cost V 2 bases and J 0 bases, with 12 bases left between them. This CDR3 is built from 16 residues. The CDR3, as DNA: TGTGCCAGCAGCCAATGGCAGACCCCTAGCACAGATACGCAGTATTTT. This sequence encodes CASSQWQTPSTDTQYF.

The genes are TRBV5-1 and TRBJ2-3; TRBD2 agrees at 10 bases. CDR1 and CDR2 from the germline V gene are SGHRS and YFSETQ. The CDR3 spans 18 residues. The V gene end was trimmed by 0 bases and the J gene end by 0 bases; junction bases not matched to a gene: 7. CDR3 residues: CASSLGGLLAGSTDTQYF. The CDR3 region has the DNA TGCGCCAGCAGCTTGGGGGGTTTACTAGCGGGGAGCACAGATACGCAGTATTTT.

The J gene is TRBJ2-3, the V gene TRBV9; 7 bases line up with TRBD2. The CDR3 sequence is 16 residues long. V gave up 0 bases and J gave up 1 base; unmatched junction bases: 5. Germline values: CDR1 SGDLS, CDR2 YYNGEE. CDR3 in DNA: TGTGCCAGCAGCGTAGCTACGGCGGGGGGCACAGATACGCAGTATTTT. Encoded protein: CASSVATAGGTDTQYF. The full variable domain, in which reference TRBV9 and TRBJ2-3 provide the parts outside the CDR3, is DSGVTQTPKHLITATGQRVTLRCSPRSGDLSVYWYQQSLDQGLQFLIQYYNGEERAKGNILERFSAQQFPDLHSELNLSSLELGDSALYFCASSVATAGGTDTQYFGPGTRLTVL.

J is TRBJ2-1 and V is TRBV13; D unclear. The CDR3 runs to 13 residues. The V and J ends lost 1 base and 3 bases respectively, with 4 bases between them. Germline V gene data show CDR1 as PRHDT and CDR2 as FYEKMQ (reference sequence). Written as DNA, the CDR3 is TGTGCCAGCAGCTTAGACAGCTACAATGAGCAGTTCTTC. Translating it yields CASSLDSYNEQFF.

The rearrangement joins TRBV11-3 to TRBJ2-3, with unresolved D. The CDR3 sequence is 12 residues long. Germline lookup yields CDR1 SGHNT and CDR2 YENEEA. Trimming took off 3 bases at V and 3 bases at J, with 4 bases between the two ends. The CDR3 reads CASSFGTDTQYF. The CDR3 DNA follows: TGTGCCAGCAGCTTTGGAACAGATACGCAGTATTTT. The whole variable domain, remainder taken from reference TRBV11-3 and TRBJ2-3, is EAGVVQSPRYKIIEKKQPVAFWCNPISGHNTLYWYLQNLGQGPELLIRYENEEAVDDSQLPKDRFSAERLKGVDSTLKIQPAELGDSAVYLCASSFGTDTQYFGPGTRLTVL.

The chain joins TRBV11-2 to TRBJ2-2, with 8 bases fitting TRBD1. Germline lookup yields CDR1 SGHAT and CDR2 FQNNGV. The junction had 9 bases not matched to a gene; V was cut back by 2 bases and J by 7 bases. This CDR3 is 16 amino acids long. The CDR3, as DNA: TGTGCCAGCAGCTTAAGCCGGACAGGGTTTCACGGGGAGCTGTTTTTT. Encoded protein: CASSLSRTGFHGELFF.

The chain employs TRBV14 and TRBJ2-1; TRBD2 might be the D (6 bases). CDR1 is SGHDN, CDR2 FVKESK, per germline. This CDR3 has 15 amino acids. The V gene lost 5 bases and the J gene lost 3 bases, with 14 bases spanning the gap. The CDR3 nucleotides read TGTGCCAGCAGCGTCCGGGGGTACGACTACAATGAGCAGTTCTTC. As protein: CASSVRGYDYNEQFF.

The chain combines TRBV3-1 (or the pseudogene TRBV3-2) with TRBJ1-1, with D possibly being TRBD1 (6 bases). The ends were cut back, 1 base at V and 1 base at J, with 19 bases in the middle. CDR3 length: 18 amino acids. Germline V gives CDR1 LGHDT, CDR2 YNNKEL (reference sequence). CDR3 coding DNA: TGTGCCAGCAGCCAAGCCACGTCCGGAGGGGGGCCGAACACTGAAGCTTTCTTT. Its translation is CASSQATSGGGPNTEAFF.

This clone was seen just once. The chain uses TRBV3-1 (or the pseudogene TRBV3-2) and TRBJ1-1; possible D gene TRBD1, 6 bases. The germline CDR1 and CDR2 sequences are LGHDT and YNNKEL (reference sequence). The CDR3 has 16 residues. Trimming stripped 0 bases from V and 1 base from J, with 12 bases between. CDR3 sequence (DNA): TGTGCCAGCAGCCAAGATGGGGGCTCTCGGAACACTGAAGCTTTCTTT. This translates into CASSQDGGSRNTEAFF.

The rearrangement joins TRBV18 to TRBJ2-2, with D possibly matching TRBD1 (6 bases). Trimming pared 1 base from V and 1 base from J, leaving 7 bases between. This CDR3 comprises 15 residues. CDR1 and CDR2 (germline): KGHSH, LQKENI. CDR3 in DNA: TGTGCCAGCTCACCACGACAGGTGAACACCGGGGAGCTGTTTTTT. Translation gives CASSPRQVNTGELFF.

The rearrangement links TRBV19 to TRBJ1-6; the match to TRBD1 covers 7 bases. Germline CDR1 is LNHDA and CDR2 is SQIVND (reference sequence). CDR3 size: 13 residues. V shed 5 bases and J 8 bases; nucleotides not matched to a gene: 3. The CDR3 DNA reads as TGTGCCAGTAGTTCAACAGGGGATTCACCCCTCCACTTT. This encodes CASSSTGDSPLHF. Filled out from reference TRBV19 and TRBJ1-6, the complete variable domain reads DGGITQSPKYLFRKEGQNVTLSCEQNLNHDAMYWYRQDPGQGLRLIYYSQIVNDFQKGDIAEGYSVSREKKESFPLTVTSAQKNPTAFYLCASSSTGDSPLHFGNGTRLTVT.

The chain is built from TRBV9 and TRBJ2-3; D may match TRBD1 or TRBD2 (5 bases each). The CDR3 has 15 residues. CDR1 is SGDLS, CDR2 YYNGEE, per germline. With 0 bases removed from V and 4 bases from J, the gap between germline ends came to 12 bases. CDR3 in amino acids: CASSVGGARADTQYF. The CDR3 region has the DNA TGTGCCAGCAGCGTAGGAGGGGCAAGGGCAGATACGCAGTATTTT.

This sequence joins TRBV6-4 and TRBJ1-4; weak D call: TRBD1 (5 bases). The CDR3 is 15 residues long. The germline CDR1 and CDR2 sequences are MRHNA and SNTAGT. V dropped 0 bases and J dropped 1 base, with 6 bases sitting between them. CDR3 sequence: CASSDSTVTNEKLFF. The CDR3 DNA reads as TGTGCCAGCAGTGACTCGACAGTAACTAATGAAAAACTGTTTTTT.

This clone is a singleton in its sample. The chain couples TRBV29-1 to TRBJ1-2, with a tentative D call TRBD1 (6 bases). Germline V lookup: CDR1 SQVTM, CDR2 ANQGSEA. This CDR3 spans 12 amino acids. The ends were cut back, 3 bases at V and 2 bases at J, with 7 bases in the middle. CDR3: CSVEDSNYGYTF. CDR3 nucleotide sequence: TGCAGCGTTGAGGACAGCAACTATGGCTACACCTTC.

The chain links TRBV27 to TRBJ1-3; TRBD1 might be the D (5 bases). V was cut by 5 bases and J by 14 bases, with 16 bases left in between. The CDR3 loop spans 12 amino acids. Germline lookup yields CDR1 MNHEY and CDR2 SMNVEV (reference sequence). CDR3 DNA sequence: TGTGCCAGCAGTGTCTCCCAGGGACCCCTATATTTT. Translated, it gives CASSVSQGPLYF.

The V and J genes are TRBV5-8 and TRBJ2-3; D call uncertain. V lost 1 base to trimming and J lost 0 bases, with 6 bases between them. Germline CDR1 reads SGHTS; CDR2 reads YDEGEE. CDR3 length: 14 amino acids. In DNA form, the CDR3 reads TGTGCCAGCAGCTTGATTCCTAGCACAGATACGCAGTATTTT. This sequence encodes CASSLIPSTDTQYF.

This clone was seen only once. The chain recombines TRBV18 with TRBJ1-3; 7 bases fit TRBD1. The ends lost 5 bases at V and 1 base at J; junction bases unmatched: 2. The V gene's germline CDR1 is KGHSH and CDR2 LQKENI. This CDR3 is 14 amino acids long. This chain's CDR3 is CASSAQGSGNTIYF. The CDR3 DNA sequence: TGTGCCAGCTCAGCACAGGGGTCTGGAAACACCATATATTTT.

The V gene is TRBV29-1, the J gene TRBJ2-2; no firm D call. V lost 7 bases and J lost 8, with 11 bases in between. This CDR3 has 11 residues. Germline values: CDR1 SQVTM, CDR2 ANQGSEA. The CDR3 reads CSAYSSGELFF. The CDR3 DNA sequence: TGCAGCGCTTATAGTTCGGGGGAGCTGTTTTTT.

This chain uses TRBV12-5 with TRBJ1-2; the match to TRBD1 covers 7 bases. The CDR3 extends over 14 amino acids. The V gene end was trimmed by 4 bases and the J gene end by 8 bases; junction bases not matched to a gene: 10. Germline lookup yields CDR1 LGHNT and CDR2 FRNRAP. In DNA form, the CDR3 reads TGTGCTAGTGGTTCCCAACCGACAGGGAACGGCTACACCTTC. It is translated as CASGSQPTGNGYTF.

The chain is built from TRBV4-1 and TRBJ1-4; D call uncertain. Deletions cut 2 bases from V and 4 bases from J, with 5 bases between. The germline V gene encodes CDR1 MGHRA and CDR2 YSYEKL. The length of the CDR3 is 13 residues. The CDR3 DNA follows: TGCGCCAGCAGCCAACTCCGTAATGAAAAACTGTTTTTT. This encodes CASSQLRNEKLFF.